This TCR beta chain was profiled in a study of cytomegalovirus exposure and HLA in healthy donors. Study-level background: As released early, the data held some 80 million unique TCRs from HLA-typed donors. Study-wide findings and caveats: In most subjects, TCR beta sequences reportedly gave accurate predictions of HLA-A and HLA-B alleles. Later examination showed HLA-associated TCR beta chains had greater clonal expansion than equally common others. When the data were analyzed later, several of the most significant clusters appeared to be linked to common viral pathogens.

In the case of this clone: Its antigen is currently unknown.

This CDR3 has 16 residues. V gave up 5 bases and J gave up 2 bases; unmatched junction bases: 11. Per the germline V gene, CDR1 is LGHNT and CDR2 is FRNRAP. The PCR had 60 Vbeta and 13 Jbeta primers. Libraries were prepared by immunoSEQ multiplex PCR; TCRdb keeps only in-frame clonotypes and omits some of them. This table holds 130,000 or so clones. The sequence came from a woman aged 40 to 49 in good health and CMV-seronegative. The sample comprised PBMCs. The gene calls are TRBV12-5 and TRBJ1-2, with TRBD1 matching over 7 bases. The CDR3 DNA reads as TGTGCTAGTGGTACGACGACCGGGACAGTCAACTATGGCTACACCTTC. Translating it yields CASGTTTGTVNYGYTF.